One T cell receptor beta chain is described in this entry. Original analysis: Estimated nucleated cell counts came from reference gene primer amplification. Measured with immunoSEQ multiplex PCR; TCRdb has only the in-frame clones, and not every one. That table furnishes V, J and clone size, whereas the DNA furnished D and trimming. The sample yields about 410,000 clones, just over 85% seen once. The CDR3 is 14 amino acids. Deletions cut 7 bases from V and 2 bases from J, with 15 bases between. CDR1 and CDR2 (germline): SQVTM, ANQGSEA. The source of the sample is a study of blood T cell repertoires in COVID-19. Study as a whole: Acute-phase and convalescent COVID-19 samples originated in the United States, Italy and Spain. The analysed material was cDNA or gDNA that came from T cells, B-cell-depleted T cells, or PBMCs.

The chain joins TRBV29-1 to TRBJ1-5; tentatively, D is TRBD1 (5 bases). Material: peripheral blood. The sequence came from a woman aged 25 to 39 with active or convalescent COVID-19. CDR3 DNA: TGCAGCGCCCTGACGGGGGACGGCAATCAGCCCCAGCATTTT. Translation: CSALTGDGNQPQHF.